This is a list of T cell receptor beta chains from one sample in a study of CD8+ T cells in alopecia areata. TCRdb keeps only in-frame clones here, not all; method: immunoSEQ multiplex PCR. The table lists under 200,000 clones, roughly two thirds of them singletons. Here the sequenced sample was CD4+ T cells sorted from blood, taken at week 4, from a patient treated with tofacitinib. Receptors were obtained from a human donor with alopecia areata. CDR3s include the opening cysteine and the closing phenylalanine or tryptophan.

V: TRBV7-9; CDR3: CASSHYSYEQYF
V: TRBV19; CDR3: CASRPGQGIYEQYF
V: TRBV5-4; CDR3: CASSLADRPSEQYF
V: TRBV30; CDR3: CAWKRGVEQYF
V: TRBV2; CDR3: CASSGRQETQYF
V: TRBV29-1; CDR3: CSATGTNYGYTF
V: TRBV15; CDR3: CATSRGGILQETQYF
V: TRBV29-1; CDR3: CSVEGNTGELFF
V: TRBV7-2; CDR3: CASSLGDRRSPLHF
V: TRBV30; CDR3: CAWSVWTPNTEAFF
V: TRBV9; CDR3: CASSVEGGPTDTQYF
V: TRBV29-1; CDR3: CSVGTGEEGEQFF
V: TRBV7-2; CDR3: CASSLNPTGYYQETQYF
V: TRBV4-2; CDR3: CASSQVAQGTGQPQHF
V: TRBV2; CDR3: CASRRDTSNYGYTF
V: TRBV18; CDR3: CASSPDRDLYEQYF
V: TRBV9; CDR3: CASSVEAYQETQYF
V: TRBV29-1; CDR3: CSVEGGGYEQYF
V: TRBV29-1; CDR3: CSVEELLGYTF